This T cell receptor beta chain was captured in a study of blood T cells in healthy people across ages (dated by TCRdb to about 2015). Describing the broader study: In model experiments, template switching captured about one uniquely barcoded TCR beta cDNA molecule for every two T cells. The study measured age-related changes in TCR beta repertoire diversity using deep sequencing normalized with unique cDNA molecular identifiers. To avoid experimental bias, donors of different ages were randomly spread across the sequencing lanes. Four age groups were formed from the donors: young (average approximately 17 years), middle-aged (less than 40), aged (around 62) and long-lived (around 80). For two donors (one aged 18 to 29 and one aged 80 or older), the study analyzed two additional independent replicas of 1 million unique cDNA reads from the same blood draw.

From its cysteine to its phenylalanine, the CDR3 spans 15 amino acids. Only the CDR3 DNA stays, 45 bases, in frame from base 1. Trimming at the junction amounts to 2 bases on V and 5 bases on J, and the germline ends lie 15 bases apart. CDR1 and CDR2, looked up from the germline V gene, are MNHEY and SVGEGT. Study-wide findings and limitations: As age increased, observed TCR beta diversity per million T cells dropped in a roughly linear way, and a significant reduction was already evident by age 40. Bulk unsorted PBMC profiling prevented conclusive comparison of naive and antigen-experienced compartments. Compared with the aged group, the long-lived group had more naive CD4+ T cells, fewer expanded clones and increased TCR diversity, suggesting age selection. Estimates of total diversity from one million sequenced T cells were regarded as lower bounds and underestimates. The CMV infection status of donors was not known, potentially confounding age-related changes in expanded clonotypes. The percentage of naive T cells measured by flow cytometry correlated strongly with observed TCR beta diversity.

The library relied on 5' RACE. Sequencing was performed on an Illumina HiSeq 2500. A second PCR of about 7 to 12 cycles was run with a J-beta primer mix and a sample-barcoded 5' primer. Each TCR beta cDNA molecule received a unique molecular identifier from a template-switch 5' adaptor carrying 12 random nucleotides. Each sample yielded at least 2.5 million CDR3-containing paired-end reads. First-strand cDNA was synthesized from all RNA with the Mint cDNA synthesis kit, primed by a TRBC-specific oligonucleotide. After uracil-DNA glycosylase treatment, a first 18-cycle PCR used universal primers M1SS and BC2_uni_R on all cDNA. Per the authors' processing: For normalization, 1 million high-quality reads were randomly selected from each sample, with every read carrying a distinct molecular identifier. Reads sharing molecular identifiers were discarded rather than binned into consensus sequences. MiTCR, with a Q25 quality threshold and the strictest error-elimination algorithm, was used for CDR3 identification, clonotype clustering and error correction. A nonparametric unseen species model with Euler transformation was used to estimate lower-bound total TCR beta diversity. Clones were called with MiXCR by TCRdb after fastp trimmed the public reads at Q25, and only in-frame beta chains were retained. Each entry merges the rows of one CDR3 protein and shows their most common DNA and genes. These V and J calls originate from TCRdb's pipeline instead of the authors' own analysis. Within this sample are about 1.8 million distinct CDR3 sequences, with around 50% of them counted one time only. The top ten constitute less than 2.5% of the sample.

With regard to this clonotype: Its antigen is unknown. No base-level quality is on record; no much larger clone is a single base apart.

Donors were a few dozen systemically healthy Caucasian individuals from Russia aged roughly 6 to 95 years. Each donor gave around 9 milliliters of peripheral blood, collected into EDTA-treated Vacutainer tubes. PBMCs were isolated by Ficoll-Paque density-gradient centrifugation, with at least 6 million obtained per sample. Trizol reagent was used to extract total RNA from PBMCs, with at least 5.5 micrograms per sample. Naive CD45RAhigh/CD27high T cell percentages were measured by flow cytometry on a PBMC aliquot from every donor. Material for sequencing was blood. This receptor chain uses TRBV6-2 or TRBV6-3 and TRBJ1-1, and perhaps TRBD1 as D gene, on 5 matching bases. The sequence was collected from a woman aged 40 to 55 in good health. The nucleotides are TGTGCCAGCAGTTACCACCGGGACGCCGGGACTGAAGCTTTCTTT. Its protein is CASSYHRDAGTEAFF.